The 21 T cell receptor beta chains below were found in one sample sequenced in a study of tumor and adjacent non-tumor tissue in lung cancer. No cell sorting was done before RNA was extracted from the tissue. A modified ARM-PCR protocol with three rounds of nested PCR amplified TCRbeta. A single record per CDR3 protein comes from TCRdb applying MiXCR to the multiplex PCR reads. The sample holds about 80,000 distinct CDR3 sequences; 75% to 90% are singletons and the top ten take 10% to 15%. Sequencing was carried out using lung tumor tissue. All receptors come from a woman in her fifties or sixties with non-small cell lung cancer.

Concerning this clonotype: Germline is not matched at one junction end, which may reflect a read error. The chain combines TRBV6-5 with TRBJ2-2; D is perhaps TRBD2 (6 bases). The CDR3 is 14 residues long. Germline CDR1 and CDR2: MNHEY and SVGAGI. CDR3 coding DNA: TGTGCCAGCAGATGGGACTTTAACACTGGGGAGCTGTTTTTT. The encoded protein is CASRWDFNTGELFF.

This clonotype was found many times. The genes are TRBV12-3 or TRBV12-4 and TRBJ1-6; TRBD1 might be the D (5 bases). Trimming cost V 7 bases and J 6 bases, with 10 bases left between them. The CDR3 is made up of 13 amino acids. Written as DNA, the CDR3 is TGTGCCAGCACATCGGGACCTAATTCACCCCTCCACTTT. This codes for CASTSGPNSPLHF.

This clonotype has a handful of counts. A read error is possible here, since a much larger clone lies one base away. The genes are TRBV24-1 and TRBJ2-5, with D possibly TRBD1 on 5 matching bases. V shed 6 bases and J shed 1 base, with 17 bases lying between them. This CDR3 has 16 amino acids. Germline V gives CDR1 KGHDR, CDR2 SFDVKD. The CDR3 DNA reads as TGTGCCACCAGTCCTTCTGCAGGGTCCCCCCAAGAGACCCAGTACTTC. It yields the protein CATSPSAGSPQETQYF.

On this clonotype: The junction departs from the called germline gene at one end, perhaps through a read error. The V gene is TRBV6-6, the J gene TRBJ2-5, with TRBD1 matching 7 bases. The CDR3 is 16 residues long. Germline V CDR1 and CDR2: MNHNY, SVGAGI (reference sequence). This CDR3 is CAGSYSEGAIWGTQYF. As DNA, the CDR3 is TGTGCCGGCAGTTACTCCGAGGGGGCTATCTGGGGGACCCAGTACTTC.

CDR3 coding DNA: TGTGCCAGCAGTTACGGACGGGGGCCCTCCTACGAGCAGTACTTC. Amino acid sequence: CASSYGRGPSYEQYF. The genes are TRBV6-2 or TRBV6-3 and TRBJ2-7; tentatively, D is TRBD1 or TRBD2 (6 bases each). V was trimmed by 2 bases and J by 0 bases, leaving 11 bases between them. This CDR3 is built from 15 residues. Germline CDR1 is MNHEY and CDR2 is SVGEGT.

As for this clonotype: The junction differs from germline at one of its ends, possibly a read error. The CDR3 nucleotides are TGTGCCTTAAGAACAGGGAACACAGAAGCTTTCTTT. Amino acids: CALRTGNTEAFF. This chain connects TRBV5-4 to TRBJ1-1; the D gene is possibly TRBD1 (6 bases). The germline V gene has CDR1 SGHNT and CDR2 YYREEE (reference sequence). CDR3 size: 12 residues.

As regards this clonotype: As the CDR3 is not closed by the conserved phenylalanine or tryptophan, this likely results from a read error. The chain is built from TRBV6-1 and TRBJ2-3; D is uncertain. The length of the CDR3 is 15 residues. V was cut by 8 bases and J by 2 bases, with 17 bases left in between. Germline-derived CDR1 and CDR2 are MNHNS and SASEGT. The CDR3 loop reads CASVGGLMTTDTQYL. The CDR3 region has the DNA TGTGCCAGCGTCGGTGGGCTGATGACCACAGATACGCAGTATTTA.

This chain uses TRBV29-1 with TRBJ2-2; D not resolved. V was cut by 6 bases and J by 4 bases, with 15 bases left in between. The germline gives CDR1 SQVTM, CDR2 ANQGSEA. The CDR3 has 14 amino acids. The DNA for the CDR3 is TGCAGCGTCGCCCCCACTAAAGGCACCGGGGAGCTGTTTTTT. Encoded protein: CSVAPTKGTGELFF.

In this sample, this clonotype turned up many times. This rearrangement joins TRBV20-1 to TRBJ2-6; D is ambiguous. V lost 6 bases and J lost 7, with 7 bases in between. Germline V gives CDR1 DFQATT, CDR2 SNEGSKA (reference sequence). CDR3 length: 11 amino acids. CDR3: CSAENANVLTF. The CDR3 bases are TGCAGTGCGGAAAATGCCAACGTCCTGACTTTC.

In its sample, this clonotype is medium-sized. The rearrangement uses TRBV6-1 and TRBJ2-7; the D gene is possibly TRBD1 (6 bases). Germline loops: CDR1 MNHNS, CDR2 SASEGT. V was clipped by 1 base and J by 4 bases, with 11 bases between them. This CDR3 is 14 amino acids long. Here the CDR3 reads CASSEGTDYYEQYF. The CDR3 nucleotides are TGTGCCAGCAGTGAAGGGACAGATTATTACGAGCAGTACTTC.

About this clonotype: This is likely a read error, given that the CDR3 carries no conserved phenylalanine or tryptophan at its end. The chain combines TRBV4-1 with TRBJ2-1; possible D gene TRBD1, 6 bases. The CDR3 is 16 amino acids. Germline CDR1 MGHRA, CDR2 YSYEKL. V gave up 0 bases and J gave up 2 bases, with 11 bases separating them. The CDR3 protein is CASSQDRQGTYNEQFY. The CDR3 DNA follows: TGCGCCAGCAGCCAAGACCGGCAGGGGACCTACAATGAGCAGTTCTAT.

Concerning this clonotype itself: Without the conserved terminal phenylalanine or tryptophan, this CDR3 likely stems from a read error. It is unclear where the CDR3 begins or ends on the DNA, so no DNA is shown, and the CDR3 is as TCRdb lists it. The chain is built from TRBV20-1 and TRBJ2-1; the D segment call TRBD2 is taken from the table without a DNA check. Termini included, the CDR3 measures 14 amino acids. The germline V gene has CDR1 DFQATT and CDR2 SNEGSKA (reference sequence). The CDR3 reads CSARTLAGLDEQSS.

In the case of this clonotype: At one of its ends the junction is not consistent with the germline gene, which may arise from a read error. The V call is TRBV28, the J call TRBJ2-7; 14 bases agree with TRBD2. The CDR3 loop spans 16 amino acids. CDR1 MDHEN and CDR2 SYDVKM come from the germline V gene. The CDR3 here is CASSGTSGSHPDEHYF. The CDR3 coding sequence is TGTGCCAGCTCAGGGACTAGCGGGAGTCATCCGGACGAGCACTACTTC. Combining the CDR3 with reference TRBV28 and TRBJ2-7 gives the whole variable domain DVKVTQSSRYLVKRTGEKVFLECVQDMDHENMFWYRQDPGLGLRLIYFSYDVKMKEKGDIPEGYSVSREKKERFSLILESASTNQTSMYLCASSGTSGSHPDEHYFGPGTRLTVT.

There are a few counts of this clonotype. Here the CDR3 omits its conserved ending phenylalanine or tryptophan, so a read error is the likely source. The chain has TRBV11-1 and TRBJ1-1, with no clear D. This CDR3 has 15 amino acids. Germline V gene sequence: CDR1 SGHAT, CDR2 FQDESV (reference sequence). The chain's CDR3 is CASSSENWLNTEAFL. The CDR3 bases are TGTGCCAGTAGCTCCGAGAACTGGTTGAACACTGAAGCTTTCCTT.

Details on this clonotype: One end of the junction fails to match germline, which may point to a read error. The chain uses TRBV4-1 and TRBJ2-3, with TRBD2 as a possible D gene (5 bases). Germline loops: CDR1 MGHRA, CDR2 YSYEKL. CDR3 length: 14 residues. The CDR3 region has the DNA TGCACCAGCAGCCAACCCTTAGCGACAGATACGCAGTATTTT. Translation: CTSSQPLATDTQYF.

This clonotype was counted only a few times. V is TRBV6-6 and J is TRBJ1-2; no firm D call. This CDR3 has 9 residues. CDR1 is MNHNY, CDR2 SVGAGI, per germline (reference sequence). CDR3 residues: CTSSYPATF. As DNA, the CDR3 is TGTACTAGCAGTTACCCAGCCACCTTC.

In this sample, this clonotype is medium-sized. V is TRBV29-1 and J is TRBJ2-2; the match to TRBD2 covers 13 bases. CDR3 length: 13 amino acids. In germline, CDR1 is SQVTM, CDR2 ANQGSEA. Germline trimming cut 7 bases from V and 6 bases from J; bases unmatched to any gene: 2. The CDR3 spells CSGTSGSAGELFF. Written as DNA, the CDR3 is TGCAGCGGGACTAGCGGGAGTGCCGGGGAGCTGTTTTTT.

This clonotype was detected many times. J is TRBJ1-5 and V is TRBV20-1; no definite D call. Germline CDR1 reads DFQATT; CDR2 reads SNEGSKA (reference sequence). The CDR3 is 14 residues long. Trimming removed 0 bases from V and 3 bases from J, with 9 bases in between. CDR3 DNA sequence: TGCAGTGCTAGAGATCGTGTAGACAATCAGCCCCAGCATTTT. Its translation: CSARDRVDNQPQHF.

As for this clonotype: The junction departs from germline at one end; a sequencing error may be responsible. The rearrangement uses TRBV6-2 or TRBV6-3 and TRBJ2-2, with D maybe TRBD1 (5 bases). This CDR3 region has 15 residues. Germline values: CDR1 MNHEY, CDR2 SVGEGT. The CDR3 DNA reads as TGTTCCAGCAGGAGAGGACATGGGGCGATCGGGGAGCTGTTTTTT. Its protein product is CSSRRGHGAIGELFF.

Turning to this clonotype: Germline is not matched at one junction end, which may reflect a read error. This rearrangement joins TRBV11-3 to TRBJ2-5; the match to TRBD1 covers 8 bases. CDR3 size: 14 residues. Germline V gene sequence: CDR1 SGHNT, CDR2 YENEEA. CDR3 bases: TGTGACAGCAGCCGGGACAGGAGCCTAGAGACCCAGAACTTC. Translated, it gives CDSSRDRSLETQNF.

About this clonotype itself: The CDR3 does not end in the conserved phenylalanine or tryptophan, so this is likely a read error. The genes are TRBV20-1 and TRBJ2-1; 8 nucleotides match TRBD1. This CDR3 spans 14 amino acids. The V and J ends lost 4 bases and 5 bases, in that order; junction bases with no gene match: 7. Germline V gives CDR1 DFQATT, CDR2 SNEGSKA (reference sequence). Here the CDR3 DNA reads TGCAGTGCTAACTCGGGACAGGACCACAATGAGCAGTTCTAC. This encodes CSANSGQDHNEQFY.